This paragraph reports one TCR beta chain. Participants were placed into cohorts based on the clinical history they reported. Recovery among Cohort 3 donors was established by two negative PCRs, clearance, or symptom resolution. The sample is drawn from a study of blood T cell repertoires in COVID-19. Study as a whole: Acute and convalescent COVID-19 samples came from the United States, Italy and Spain.

CDR3 length: 14 amino acids. TCRdb's copy holds only in-frame clones and misses some; the assay was immunoSEQ multiplex PCR. Found here are just over 300,000 clones, about nine tenths of them singletons; the top ten hold 3.5% to 5%. The TCR sequence derives from a man under 40 who had recovered from COVID-19. The sequenced sample consisted of PBMCs or T cells enriched from blood (not recorded which). V and J are TRBV21-1 and TRBJ2-5; no DNA check was done on the table's D call, TRBD2. TRBV21-1 is a recognized pseudogene. Here the CDR3 DNA reads TGTGCCAGCTGGCGAGAGCGGGTGATCGAGACCCAGTACTTC. Protein sequence: CASWRERVIETQYF.